Reported below is one T cell receptor (beta chain). Original methodology: From reference gene primer amplification, estimates of nucleated cell counts were derived. Libraries were prepared by immunoSEQ multiplex PCR; TCRdb keeps only in-frame clonotypes and omits some of them. That table supplies the V and J calls and clone size; D and trimming were determined from the DNA. The table has about 260,000 clones, approximately 89% seen once. The sample is drawn from a study of blood T cell repertoires in COVID-19. Study information: Sites in the United States, Italy and Spain provided acute and convalescent COVID-19 samples. Sources were T cells, B-cell-depleted T cells, or PBMCs; the material itself was cDNA or gDNA.

Trimming pared 0 bases from V and 5 bases from J, leaving 14 bases between. The CDR3 extends over 16 amino acids. The germline V gene has CDR1 MNHEY and CDR2 SVGAGI. The chain recombines TRBV6-5 with TRBJ2-1; no clear D gene. This receptor was identified in a middle-aged man who had recovered from COVID-19. Sequenced input: peripheral blood. This CDR3 reads CASSYSTRLVHNEQFF. In DNA form, the CDR3 reads TGTGCCAGCAGTTACTCTACTCGACTGGTACACAATGAGCAGTTCTTC.